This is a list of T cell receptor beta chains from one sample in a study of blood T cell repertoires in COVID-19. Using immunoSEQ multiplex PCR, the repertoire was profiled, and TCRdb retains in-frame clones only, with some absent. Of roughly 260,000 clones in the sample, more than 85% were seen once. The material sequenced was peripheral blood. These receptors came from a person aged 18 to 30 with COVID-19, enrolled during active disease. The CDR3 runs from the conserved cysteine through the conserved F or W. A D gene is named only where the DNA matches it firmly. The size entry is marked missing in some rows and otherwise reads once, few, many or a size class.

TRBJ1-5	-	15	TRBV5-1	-	CASSLEGVEGQPQHF
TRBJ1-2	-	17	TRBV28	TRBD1	CASSLLVGQGGPYGYTF
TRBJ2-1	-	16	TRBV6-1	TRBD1	CASSEADRGRYNEQFF
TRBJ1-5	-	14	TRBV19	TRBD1	CASSDTGGNQPQHF
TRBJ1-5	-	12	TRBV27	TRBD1	CASKQGGQPQHF
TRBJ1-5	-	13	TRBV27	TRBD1	CASSQDRYQPQHF
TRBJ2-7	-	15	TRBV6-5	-	CASRQSSVPSYEQYF
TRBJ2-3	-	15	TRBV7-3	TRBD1	CASSFTGGSTDTQYF
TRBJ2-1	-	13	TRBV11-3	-	CASSHGVYNEQFF
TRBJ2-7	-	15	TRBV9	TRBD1	CASSVAPGGNYEQYF
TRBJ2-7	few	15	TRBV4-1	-	CASSQDLARSYEQYF
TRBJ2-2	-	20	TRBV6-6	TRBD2	CASSTRRGGVTSGNAGELFF
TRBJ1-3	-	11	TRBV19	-	CASSPGNTIYF
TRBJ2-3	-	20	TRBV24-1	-	CATSDLKSRGRAGGPDTQYF
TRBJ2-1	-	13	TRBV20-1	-	CSASAAGKHEQFF
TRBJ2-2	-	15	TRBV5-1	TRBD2	CASQRDALPTGELFF
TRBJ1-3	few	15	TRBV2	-	CASSPDSISGNTIYF
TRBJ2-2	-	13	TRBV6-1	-	CASSERYVGELFF
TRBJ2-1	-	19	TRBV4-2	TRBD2	CASSQDAGTSGKSYNEQFF
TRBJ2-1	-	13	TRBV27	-	CASSLEIYNEQFF
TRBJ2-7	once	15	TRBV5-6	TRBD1	CASSTGVLGSYEQYF
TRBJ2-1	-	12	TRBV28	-	CASRGRANEQFF
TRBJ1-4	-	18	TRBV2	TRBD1	CASSEAGTTQTGVEKLFF
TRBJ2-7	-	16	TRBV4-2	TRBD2	CASSQDPSGGSYEQYF
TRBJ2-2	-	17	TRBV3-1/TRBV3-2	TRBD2	CASSQEGRSSGTGELFF
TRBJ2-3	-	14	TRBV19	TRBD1	CASSRQGKTDTQYF
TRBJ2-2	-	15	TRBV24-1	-	CATGGGALNTGELFF
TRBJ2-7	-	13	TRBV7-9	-	CASSPGSTYEQYF
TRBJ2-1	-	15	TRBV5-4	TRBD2	CASGALAELYNEQFF
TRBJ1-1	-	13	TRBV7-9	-	CASSSSRGGRAFF
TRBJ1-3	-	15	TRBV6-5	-	CASSPTLNSGNTIYF
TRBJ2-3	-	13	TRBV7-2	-	CASIGLRTDTQYF